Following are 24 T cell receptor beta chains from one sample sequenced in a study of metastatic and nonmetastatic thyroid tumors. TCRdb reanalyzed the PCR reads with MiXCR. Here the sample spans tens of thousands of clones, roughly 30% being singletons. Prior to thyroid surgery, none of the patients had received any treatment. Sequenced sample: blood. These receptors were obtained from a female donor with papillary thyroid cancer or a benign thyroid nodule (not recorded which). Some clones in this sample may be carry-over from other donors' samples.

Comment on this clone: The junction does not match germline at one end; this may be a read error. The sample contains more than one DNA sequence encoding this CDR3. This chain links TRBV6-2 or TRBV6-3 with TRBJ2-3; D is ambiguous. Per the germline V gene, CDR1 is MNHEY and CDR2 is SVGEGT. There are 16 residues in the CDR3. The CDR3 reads CASSYSWESSTDTQYF. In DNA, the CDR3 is TGTGCCAGTAGTTACTCATGGGAATCTAGCACAGATACGCAGTATTTT.

The CDR3 protein is CASSEVGQLNSPLHF. In DNA, the CDR3 is TGTGCCAGCAGTGAAGTGGGACAGCTTAATTCACCCCTCCACTTT. The chain couples TRBV2 to TRBJ1-6; TRBD1 aligns across 7 bases. The CDR3 loop spans 15 amino acids. Germline CDR1 is SNHLY and CDR2 is FYNNEI. The junction had 3 bases not matched to a gene; V was cut back by 1 base and J by 6 bases.

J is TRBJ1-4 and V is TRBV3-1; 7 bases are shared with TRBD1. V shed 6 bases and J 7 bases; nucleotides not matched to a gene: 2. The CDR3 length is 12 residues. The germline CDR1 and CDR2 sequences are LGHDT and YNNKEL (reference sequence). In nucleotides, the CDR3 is TGTGCCAGCAGTAACAGGGGTGAAAAACTGTTTTTT. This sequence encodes CASSNRGEKLFF.

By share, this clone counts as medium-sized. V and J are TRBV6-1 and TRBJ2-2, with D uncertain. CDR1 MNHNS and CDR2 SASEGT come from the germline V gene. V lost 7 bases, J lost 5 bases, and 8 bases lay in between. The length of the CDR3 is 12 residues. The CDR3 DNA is TGTGCCAGCATAGATCTAACCGGGGAGCTGTTTTTT. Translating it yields CASIDLTGELFF.

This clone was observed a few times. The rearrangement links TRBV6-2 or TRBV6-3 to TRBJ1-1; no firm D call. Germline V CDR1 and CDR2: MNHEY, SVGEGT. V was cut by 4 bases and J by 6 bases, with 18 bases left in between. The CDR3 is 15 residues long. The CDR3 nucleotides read TGTGCCAGCAGTTCCATCTCGGGTCTGTTGTCTGAAGCTTTCTTT. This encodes CASSSISGLLSEAFF.

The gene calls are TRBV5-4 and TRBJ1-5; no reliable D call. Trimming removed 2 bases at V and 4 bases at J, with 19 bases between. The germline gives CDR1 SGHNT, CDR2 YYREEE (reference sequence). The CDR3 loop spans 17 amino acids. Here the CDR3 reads CASSFRESRLTNQPQHF. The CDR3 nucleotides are TGTGCCAGCAGCTTTCGCGAGAGCAGGCTAACGAATCAGCCCCAGCATTTT.

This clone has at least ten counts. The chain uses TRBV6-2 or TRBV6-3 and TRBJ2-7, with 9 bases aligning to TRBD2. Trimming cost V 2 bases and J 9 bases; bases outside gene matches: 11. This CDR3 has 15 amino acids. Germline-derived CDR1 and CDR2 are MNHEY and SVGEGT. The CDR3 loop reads CASSYRGSGSSGQYF. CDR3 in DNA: TGTGCCAGCAGTTACCGGGGTAGCGGGAGTTCGGGGCAGTACTTC.

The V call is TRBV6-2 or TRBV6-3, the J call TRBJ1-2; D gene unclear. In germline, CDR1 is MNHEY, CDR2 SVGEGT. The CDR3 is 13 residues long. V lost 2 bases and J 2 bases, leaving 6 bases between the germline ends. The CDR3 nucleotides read TGTGCCAGCAGTTACGGGCAGAACTATGGCTACACCTTC. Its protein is CASSYGQNYGYTF.

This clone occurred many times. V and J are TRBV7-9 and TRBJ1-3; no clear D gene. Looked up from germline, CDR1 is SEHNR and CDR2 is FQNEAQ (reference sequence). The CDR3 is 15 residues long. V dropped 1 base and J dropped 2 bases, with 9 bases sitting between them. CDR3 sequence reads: CASSLVWAPGNTIYF. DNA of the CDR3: TGTGCCAGCAGCTTAGTTTGGGCTCCTGGAAACACCATATATTTT.

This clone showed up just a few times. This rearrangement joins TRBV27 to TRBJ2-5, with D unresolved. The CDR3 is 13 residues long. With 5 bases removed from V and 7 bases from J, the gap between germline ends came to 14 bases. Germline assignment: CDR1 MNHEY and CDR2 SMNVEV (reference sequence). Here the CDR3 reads CASSDLFPGTQYF. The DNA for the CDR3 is TGTGCCAGCAGTGATTTGTTCCCGGGGACCCAGTACTTC.

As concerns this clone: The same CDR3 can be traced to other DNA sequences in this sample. The CDR3 sequence: CASSLSGMNTEAFF. The CDR3 region has the DNA TGTGCCAGCAGTTTATCCGGTATGAACACTGAAGCTTTCTTT. The chain has TRBV28 and TRBJ1-1; D is undetermined. From germline, CDR1 is MDHEN and CDR2 SYDVKM. The CDR3 contains 14 residues. The V end lost 1 base, the J end lost 0 bases, and 6 bases lay between the germline ends. The variable domain in full, with the rest retrieved from reference TRBV28 and TRBJ1-1, is DVKVTQSSRYLVKRTGEKVFLECVQDMDHENMFWYRQDPGLGLRLIYFSYDVKMKEKGDIPEGYSVSREKKERFSLILESASTNQTSMYLCASSLSGMNTEAFFGQGTRLTVV.

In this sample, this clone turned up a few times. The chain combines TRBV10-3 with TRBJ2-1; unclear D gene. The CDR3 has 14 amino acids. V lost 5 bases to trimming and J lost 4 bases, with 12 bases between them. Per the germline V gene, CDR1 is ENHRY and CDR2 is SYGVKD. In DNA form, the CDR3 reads TGTGCCATCAGTTACTCAGCGATATACAATGAGCAGTTCTTC. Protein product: CAISYSAIYNEQFF.

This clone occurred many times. CDR3 sequence (DNA): TGTGCCAGCAGCAAGGGAGTGACTAATCAGCCCCAGCATTTT. This codes for CASSKGVTNQPQHF. The gene calls are TRBV9 and TRBJ1-5; D is ambiguous. Between the trimmed V and J ends, which lost 4 bases and 4 bases, there was a span of 12 bases. The CDR3 is 14 amino acids. CDR1 and CDR2 (germline): SGDLS, YYNGEE.

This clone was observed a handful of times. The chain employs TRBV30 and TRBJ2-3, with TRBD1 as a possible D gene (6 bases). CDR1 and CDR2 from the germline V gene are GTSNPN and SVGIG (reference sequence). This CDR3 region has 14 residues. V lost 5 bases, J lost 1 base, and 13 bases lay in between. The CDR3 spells CAWAQGYGTDTQYF. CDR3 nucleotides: TGTGCCTGGGCACAGGGTTACGGCACAGATACGCAGTATTTT.

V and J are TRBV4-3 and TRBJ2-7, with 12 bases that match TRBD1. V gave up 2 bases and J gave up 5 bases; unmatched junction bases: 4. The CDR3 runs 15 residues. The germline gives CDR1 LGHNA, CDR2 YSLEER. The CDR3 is CASSQFRDRGHEQYF. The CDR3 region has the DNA TGCGCCAGCAGCCAATTCCGGGACAGGGGGCACGAGCAGTACTTC.

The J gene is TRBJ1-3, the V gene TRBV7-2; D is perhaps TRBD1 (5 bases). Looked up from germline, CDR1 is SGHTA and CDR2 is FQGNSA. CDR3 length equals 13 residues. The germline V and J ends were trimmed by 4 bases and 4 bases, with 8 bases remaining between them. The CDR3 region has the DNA TGTGCCAGCAGCTGGGACGGAGGAAACACCATATATTTT. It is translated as CASSWDGGNTIYF. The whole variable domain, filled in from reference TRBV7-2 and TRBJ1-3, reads GAGVSQSPSNKVTEKGKDVELRCDPISGHTALYWYRQSLGQGLEFLIYFQGNSAPDKSGLPSDRFSAERTGGSVSTLTIQRTQQEDSAVYLCASSWDGGNTIYFGEGSWLTVV.

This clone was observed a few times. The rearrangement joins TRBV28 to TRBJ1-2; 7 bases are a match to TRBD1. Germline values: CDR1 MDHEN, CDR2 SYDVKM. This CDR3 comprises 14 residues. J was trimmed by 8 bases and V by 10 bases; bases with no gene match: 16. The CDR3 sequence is CATLEGGTAYGYTF. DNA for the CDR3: TGTGCCACCCTCGAGGGAGGGACAGCTTACGGCTACACCTTC.

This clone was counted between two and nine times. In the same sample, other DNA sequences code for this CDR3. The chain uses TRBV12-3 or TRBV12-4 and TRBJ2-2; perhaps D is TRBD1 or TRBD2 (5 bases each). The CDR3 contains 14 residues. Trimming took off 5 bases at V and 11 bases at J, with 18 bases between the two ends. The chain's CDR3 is CASSRADGDRELFF. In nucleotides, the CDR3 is TGTGCCAGCAGTAGAGCTGACGGGGACCGTGAGCTGTTTTTT.

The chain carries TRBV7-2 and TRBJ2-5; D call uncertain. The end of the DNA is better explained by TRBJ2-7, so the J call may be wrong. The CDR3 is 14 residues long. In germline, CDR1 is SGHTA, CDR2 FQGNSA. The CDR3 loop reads CASSLGGSPREQYF. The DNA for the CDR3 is TGTGCCAGCAGCTTAGGTGGCAGTCCGCGCGAGCAGTACTTC.

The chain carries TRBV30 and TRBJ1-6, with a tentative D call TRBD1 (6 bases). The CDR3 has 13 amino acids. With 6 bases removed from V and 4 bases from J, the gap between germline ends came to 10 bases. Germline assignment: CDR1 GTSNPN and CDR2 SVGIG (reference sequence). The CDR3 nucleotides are TGTGCCTGCCGGGGGGCTTATAATTCACCCCTCCACTTT. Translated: CACRGAYNSPLHF.

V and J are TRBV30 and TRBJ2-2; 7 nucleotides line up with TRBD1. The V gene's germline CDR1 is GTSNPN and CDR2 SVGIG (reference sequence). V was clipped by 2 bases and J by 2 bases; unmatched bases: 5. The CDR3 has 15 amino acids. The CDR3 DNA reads TGTGCCTGGAGTCGAGACAGGGATAACACCGGGGAGCTGTTTTTT. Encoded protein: CAWSRDRDNTGELFF.

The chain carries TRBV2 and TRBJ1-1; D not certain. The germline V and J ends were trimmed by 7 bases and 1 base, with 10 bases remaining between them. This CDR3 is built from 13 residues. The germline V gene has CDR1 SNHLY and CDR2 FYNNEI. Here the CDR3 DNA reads TGTGCCAGCATAGGTGACCAGAACACTGAAGCTTTCTTT. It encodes CASIGDQNTEAFF.

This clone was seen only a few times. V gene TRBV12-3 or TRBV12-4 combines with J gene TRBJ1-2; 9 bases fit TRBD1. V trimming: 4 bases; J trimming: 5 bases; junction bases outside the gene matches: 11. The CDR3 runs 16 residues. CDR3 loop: CASSSPYRGRGYGYTF. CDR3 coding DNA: TGTGCCAGCAGTTCGCCTTACAGGGGGCGCGGGTATGGCTACACCTTC.

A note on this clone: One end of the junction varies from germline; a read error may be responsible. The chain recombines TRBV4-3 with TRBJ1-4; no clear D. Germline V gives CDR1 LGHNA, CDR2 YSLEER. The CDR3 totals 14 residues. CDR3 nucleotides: TGCACCAGCGGCCAAGCCGGAGGCCCCGGAAAACTGTTTTTT. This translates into CTSGQAGGPGKLFF.